This T cell receptor beta chain comes out of a study of T cell repertoires in ileal Crohn's disease. This CDR3 is 15 amino acids long. Germline values: CDR1 LNHNV, CDR2 YYDKDF (reference sequence). V shed 3 bases, J shed 6 bases, and the junction held 6 bases outside the gene matches. Time point here: neoterminal ileum biopsy at postoperative endoscopy, about 6 months after surgery. Some clones are missing from TCRdb's copy, which holds only in-frame ones; the method was immunoSEQ multiplex PCR. The sample shows some 60,000 clones, roughly 91% of them seen only once. This TCR derives from an adult with Crohn's disease. The V and J genes are TRBV15 and TRBJ2-1, with 9 positions matching TRBD1. Sequenced material: ileal tissue. CDR3 residues: CATSSSGQGGNEQFF. The CDR3 DNA sequence: TGTGCCACCAGCAGCTCGGGACAGGGTGGCAATGAGCAGTTCTTC.